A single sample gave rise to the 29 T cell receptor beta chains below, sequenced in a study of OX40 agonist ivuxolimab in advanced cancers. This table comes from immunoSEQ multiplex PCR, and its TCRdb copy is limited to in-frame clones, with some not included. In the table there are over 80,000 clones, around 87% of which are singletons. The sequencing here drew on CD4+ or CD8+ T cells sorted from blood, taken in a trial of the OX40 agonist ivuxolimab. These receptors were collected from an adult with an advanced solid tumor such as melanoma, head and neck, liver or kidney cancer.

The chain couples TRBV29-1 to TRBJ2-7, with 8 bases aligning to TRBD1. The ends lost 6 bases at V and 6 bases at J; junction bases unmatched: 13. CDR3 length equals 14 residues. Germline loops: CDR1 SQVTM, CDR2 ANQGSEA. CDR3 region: CSVDRGASFSEQYF. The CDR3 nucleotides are TGCAGCGTCGACAGGGGAGCTAGCTTCAGCGAGCAGTACTTC.

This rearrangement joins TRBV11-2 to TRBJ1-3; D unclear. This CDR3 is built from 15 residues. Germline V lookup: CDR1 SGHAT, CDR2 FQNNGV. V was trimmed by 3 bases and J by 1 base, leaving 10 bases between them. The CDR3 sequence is CASSFSMGSGNTIYF. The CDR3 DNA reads TGTGCCAGCAGCTTCTCAATGGGATCTGGAAACACCATATATTTT.

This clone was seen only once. CDR3 in amino acids: CASKAGGDTQYF. In DNA, the CDR3 is TGTGCCAGCAAGGCCGGGGGCGATACGCAGTATTTT. This sequence joins TRBV7-2 and TRBJ2-3, with D perhaps TRBD1 or TRBD2 (6 bases each). The CDR3 is 12 residues long. Trimming stripped 7 bases from V and 6 bases from J, with 11 bases between. Germline values: CDR1 SGHTA, CDR2 FQGNSA.

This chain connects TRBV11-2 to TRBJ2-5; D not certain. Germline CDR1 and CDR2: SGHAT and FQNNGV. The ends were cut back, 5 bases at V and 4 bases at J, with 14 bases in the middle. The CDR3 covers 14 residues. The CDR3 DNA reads TGTGCCAGCAGCGCCCTCAAGGGTAGAGAGACCCAGTACTTC. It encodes CASSALKGRETQYF. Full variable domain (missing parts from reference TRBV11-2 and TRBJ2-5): EAGVAQSPRYKIIEKRQSVAFWCNPISGHATLYWYQQILGQGPKLLIQFQNNGVVDDSQLPKDRFSAERLKGVDSTLKIQPAKLEDSAVYLCASSALKGRETQYFGPGTRLLVL.

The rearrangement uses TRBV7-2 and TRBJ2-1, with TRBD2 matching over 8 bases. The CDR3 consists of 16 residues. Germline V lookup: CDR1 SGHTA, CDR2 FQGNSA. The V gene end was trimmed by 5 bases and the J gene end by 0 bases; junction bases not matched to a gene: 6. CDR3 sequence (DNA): TGTGCCAGCAGCCGGTTAGCGGGGAGCTCCTACAATGAGCAGTTCTTC. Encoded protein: CASSRLAGSSYNEQFF.

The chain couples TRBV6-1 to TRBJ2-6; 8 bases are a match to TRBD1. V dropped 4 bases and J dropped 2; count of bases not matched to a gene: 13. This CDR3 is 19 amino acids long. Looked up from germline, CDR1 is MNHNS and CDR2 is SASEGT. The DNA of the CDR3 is TGTGCCAGCAGTGTTAAACAGGGGGAATCTTATACTGGGGCCAACGTCCTGACTTTC. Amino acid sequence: CASSVKQGESYTGANVLTF.

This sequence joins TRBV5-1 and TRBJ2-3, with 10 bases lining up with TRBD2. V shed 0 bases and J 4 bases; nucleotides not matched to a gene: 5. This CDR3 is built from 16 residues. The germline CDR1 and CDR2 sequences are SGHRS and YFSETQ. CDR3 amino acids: CASSLDLAGVADTQYF. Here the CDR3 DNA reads TGCGCCAGCAGCTTGGACCTAGCGGGAGTGGCAGATACGCAGTATTTT.

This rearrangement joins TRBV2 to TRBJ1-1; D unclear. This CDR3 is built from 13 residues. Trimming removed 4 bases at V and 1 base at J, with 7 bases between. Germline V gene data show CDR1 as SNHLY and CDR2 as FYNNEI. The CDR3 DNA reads TGTGCCAGCAGTGTACGGCAGAACACTGAAGCTTTCTTT. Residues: CASSVRQNTEAFF.

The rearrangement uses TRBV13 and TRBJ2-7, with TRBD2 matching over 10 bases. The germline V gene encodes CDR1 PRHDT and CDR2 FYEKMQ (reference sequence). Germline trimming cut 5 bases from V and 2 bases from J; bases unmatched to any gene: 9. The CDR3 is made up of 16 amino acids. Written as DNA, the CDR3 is TGTGCCAGCAGCCCCCGGGGACTAGCGACCGCCTACGAGCAGTACTTC. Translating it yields CASSPRGLATAYEQYF.

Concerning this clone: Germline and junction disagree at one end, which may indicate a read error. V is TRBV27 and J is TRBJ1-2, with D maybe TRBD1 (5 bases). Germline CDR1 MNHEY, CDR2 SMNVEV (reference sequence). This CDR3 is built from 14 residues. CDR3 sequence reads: CANSLSRAGRGYTF. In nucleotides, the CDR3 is TGTGCCAACAGTCTCTCCCGTGCAGGGAGAGGCTACACCTTC.

This CDR3 is CASSPLADMSYEQYF. The DNA of the CDR3 is TGTGCCAGCAGCCCGCTCGCGGATATGTCCTACGAGCAGTACTTC. The chain links TRBV9 to TRBJ2-5; D not resolved. The end of the DNA aligns better with TRBJ2-7, so the J call may be wrong. The CDR3 covers 15 residues. The germline V gene has CDR1 SGDLS and CDR2 YYNGEE.

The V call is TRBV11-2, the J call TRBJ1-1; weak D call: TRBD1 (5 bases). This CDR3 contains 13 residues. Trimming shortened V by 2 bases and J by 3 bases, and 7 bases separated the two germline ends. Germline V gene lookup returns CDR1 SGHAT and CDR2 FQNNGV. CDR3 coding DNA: TGTGCCAGCAGCTTACAGGGTTACACTGAAGCTTTCTTT. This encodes CASSLQGYTEAFF.

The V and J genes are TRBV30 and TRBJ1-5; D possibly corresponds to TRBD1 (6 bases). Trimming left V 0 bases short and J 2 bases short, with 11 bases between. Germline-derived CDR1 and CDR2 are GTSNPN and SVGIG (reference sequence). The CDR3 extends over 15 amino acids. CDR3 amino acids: CAWSVMGGGNQPQHF. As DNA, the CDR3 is TGTGCCTGGAGTGTAATGGGGGGCGGCAATCAGCCCCAGCATTTT.

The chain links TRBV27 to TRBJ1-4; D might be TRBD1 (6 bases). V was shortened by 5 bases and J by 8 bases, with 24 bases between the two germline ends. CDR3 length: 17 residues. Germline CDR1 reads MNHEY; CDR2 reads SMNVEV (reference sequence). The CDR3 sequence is CASSRNPSRGAGEKLFF. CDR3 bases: TGTGCCAGCAGTCGCAACCCCTCACGGGGGGCAGGCGAAAAACTGTTTTTT. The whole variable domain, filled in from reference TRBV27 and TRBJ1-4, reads EAQVTQNPRYLITVTGKKLTVTCSQNMNHEYMSWYRQDPGLGLRQIYYSMNVEVTDKGDVPEGYKVSRKEKRNFPLILESPSPNQTSLYFCASSRNPSRGAGEKLFFGSGTQLSVL.

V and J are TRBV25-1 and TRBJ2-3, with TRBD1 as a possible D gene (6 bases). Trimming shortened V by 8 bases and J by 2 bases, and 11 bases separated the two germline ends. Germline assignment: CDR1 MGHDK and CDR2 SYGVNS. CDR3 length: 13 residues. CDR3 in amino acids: CASGDMSTDTQYF. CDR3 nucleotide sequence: TGTGCCAGCGGGGACATGTCCACAGATACGCAGTATTTT.

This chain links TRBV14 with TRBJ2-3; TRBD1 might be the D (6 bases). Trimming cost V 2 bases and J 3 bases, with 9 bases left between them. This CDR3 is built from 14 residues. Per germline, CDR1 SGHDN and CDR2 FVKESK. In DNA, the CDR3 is TGTGCCAGCAGCCAACGGACAGTAACAGATACGCAGTATTTT. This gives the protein CASSQRTVTDTQYF.

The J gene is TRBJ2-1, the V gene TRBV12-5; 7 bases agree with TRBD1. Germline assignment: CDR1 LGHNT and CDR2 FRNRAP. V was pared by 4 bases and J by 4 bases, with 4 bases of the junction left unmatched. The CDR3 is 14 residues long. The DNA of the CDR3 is TGTGCTAGTGGTTCCGGGACAGAATACAATGAGCAGTTCTTC. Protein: CASGSGTEYNEQFF.

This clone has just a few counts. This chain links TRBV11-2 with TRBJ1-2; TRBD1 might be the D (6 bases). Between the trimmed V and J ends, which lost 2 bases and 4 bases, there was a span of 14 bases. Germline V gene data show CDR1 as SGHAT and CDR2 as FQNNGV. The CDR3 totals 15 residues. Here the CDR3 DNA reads TGTGCCAGCAGCTTAACAGGGTCCTCCTTCTATGGCTACACCTTC. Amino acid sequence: CASSLTGSSFYGYTF.

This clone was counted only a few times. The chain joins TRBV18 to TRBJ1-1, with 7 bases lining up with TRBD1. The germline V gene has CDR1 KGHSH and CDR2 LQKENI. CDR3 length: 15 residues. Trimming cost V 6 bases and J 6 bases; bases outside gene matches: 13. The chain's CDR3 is CASSGRTGDYAEAFF. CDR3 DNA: TGTGCCAGCTCGGGCCGCACAGGGGATTACGCTGAAGCTTTCTTT.

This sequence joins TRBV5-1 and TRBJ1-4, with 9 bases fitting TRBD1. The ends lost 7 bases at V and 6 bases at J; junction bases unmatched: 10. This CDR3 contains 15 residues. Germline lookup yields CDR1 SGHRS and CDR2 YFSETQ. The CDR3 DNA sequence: TGCGCCAGCGGTTCTACAGGGGGCAGTGATGAAAAACTGTTTTTT. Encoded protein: CASGSTGGSDEKLFF.

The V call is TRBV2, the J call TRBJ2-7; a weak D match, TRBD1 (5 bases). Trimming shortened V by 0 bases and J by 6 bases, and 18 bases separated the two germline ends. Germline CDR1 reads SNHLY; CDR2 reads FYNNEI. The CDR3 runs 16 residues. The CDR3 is CASSEAIAGLVSEQYF. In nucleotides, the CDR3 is TGTGCCAGCAGTGAAGCGATAGCAGGGCTCGTTTCCGAGCAGTACTTC.

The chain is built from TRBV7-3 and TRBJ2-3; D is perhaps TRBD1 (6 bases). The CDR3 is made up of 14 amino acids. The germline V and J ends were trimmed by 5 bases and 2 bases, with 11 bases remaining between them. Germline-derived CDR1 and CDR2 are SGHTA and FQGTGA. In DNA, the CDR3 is TGTGCCAGCAGCCCAGGACAGTTCACAGATACGCAGTATTTT. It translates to CASSPGQFTDTQYF. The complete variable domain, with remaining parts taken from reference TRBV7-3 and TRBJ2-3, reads GAGVSQTPSNKVTEKGKYVELRCDPISGHTALYWYRQSLGQGPEFLIYFQGTGAADDSGLPNDRFFAVRPEGSVSTLKIQRTERGDSAVYLCASSPGQFTDTQYFGPGTRLTVL.

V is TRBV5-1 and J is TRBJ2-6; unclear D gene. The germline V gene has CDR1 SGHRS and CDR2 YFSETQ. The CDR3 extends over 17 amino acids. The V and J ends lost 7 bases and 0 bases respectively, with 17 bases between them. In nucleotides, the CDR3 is TGCGCCAGCTCCTTCGGACGCGTTACCTCTGGGGCCAACGTCCTGACTTTC. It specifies CASSFGRVTSGANVLTF.

As DNA, the CDR3 is TGTGCCAGCAGCGTAGGCAACTATGGCTACACCTTC. Its translation: CASSVGNYGYTF. V is TRBV9 and J is TRBJ1-2; D not certain. This CDR3 contains 12 residues. The ends were cut back, 0 bases at V and 2 bases at J, with 2 bases in the middle. Germline assignment: CDR1 SGDLS and CDR2 YYNGEE.

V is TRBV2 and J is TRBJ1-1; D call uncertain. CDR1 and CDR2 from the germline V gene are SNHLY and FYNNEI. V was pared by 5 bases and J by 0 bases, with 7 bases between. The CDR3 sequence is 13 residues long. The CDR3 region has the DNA TGTGCCAGCAGTAGGGAGGTGAACACTGAAGCTTTCTTT. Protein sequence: CASSREVNTEAFF.

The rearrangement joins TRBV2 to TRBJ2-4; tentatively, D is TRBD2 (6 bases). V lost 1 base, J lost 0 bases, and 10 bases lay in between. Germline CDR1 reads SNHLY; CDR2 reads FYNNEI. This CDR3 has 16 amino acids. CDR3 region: CASSEEGLGAKNIQYF. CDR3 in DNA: TGTGCCAGCAGTGAAGAGGGACTCGGAGCCAAAAACATTCAGTACTTC.

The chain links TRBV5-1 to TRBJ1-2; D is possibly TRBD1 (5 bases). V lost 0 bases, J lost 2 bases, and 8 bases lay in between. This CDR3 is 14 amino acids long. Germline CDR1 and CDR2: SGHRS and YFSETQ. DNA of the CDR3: TGCGCCAGCAGCTTGGGGGACTACAACTATGGCTACACCTTC. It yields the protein CASSLGDYNYGYTF.

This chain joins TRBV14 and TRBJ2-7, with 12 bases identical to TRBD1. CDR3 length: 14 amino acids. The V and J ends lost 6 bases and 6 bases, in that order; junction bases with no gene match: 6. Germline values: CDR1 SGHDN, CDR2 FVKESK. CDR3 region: CASRGTGGTGEQYF. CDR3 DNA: TGTGCCAGCAGGGGGACAGGGGGCACGGGCGAGCAGTACTTC.

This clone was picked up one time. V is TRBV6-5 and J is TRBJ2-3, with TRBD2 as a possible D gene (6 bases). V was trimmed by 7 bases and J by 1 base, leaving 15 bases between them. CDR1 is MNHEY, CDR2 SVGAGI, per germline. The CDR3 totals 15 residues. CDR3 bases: TGTGCCAGCAAAACGCGGGAAGGGGGCACAGATACGCAGTATTTT. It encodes CASKTREGGTDTQYF.